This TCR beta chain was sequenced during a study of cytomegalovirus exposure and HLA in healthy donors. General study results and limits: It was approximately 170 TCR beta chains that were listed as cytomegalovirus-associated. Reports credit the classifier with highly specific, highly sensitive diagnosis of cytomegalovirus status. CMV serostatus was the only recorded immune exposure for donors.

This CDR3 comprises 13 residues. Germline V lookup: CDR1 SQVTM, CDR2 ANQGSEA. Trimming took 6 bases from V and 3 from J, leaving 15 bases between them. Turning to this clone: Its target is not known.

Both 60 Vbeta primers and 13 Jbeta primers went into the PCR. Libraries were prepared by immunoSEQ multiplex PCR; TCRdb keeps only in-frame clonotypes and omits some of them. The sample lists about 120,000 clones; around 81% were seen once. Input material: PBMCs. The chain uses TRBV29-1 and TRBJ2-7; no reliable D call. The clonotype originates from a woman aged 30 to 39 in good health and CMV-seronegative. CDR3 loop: CSVESPPLYEQYF. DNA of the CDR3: TGCAGCGTCGAGTCCCCTCCTCTCTACGAGCAGTACTTC.